This T cell receptor beta chain originates from a study of blood T cell repertoires in COVID-19. Study overall: T cells, B-cell-depleted T cells, or PBMCs provided the cDNA or gDNA that served as material.

Germline V lookup: CDR1 SGHTA, CDR2 FQGNSA. The ends were cut back, 0 bases at V and 3 bases at J, with 6 bases in the middle. The CDR3 is 13 residues long. Sequencing used immunoSEQ multiplex PCR; TCRdb keeps in-frame clones, though not all of them. Of 65,000 to 85,000 clones listed, around 87% are singletons. This TCR came from a woman between 18 and 29 years old with acute or convalescent COVID-19. Source material: peripheral blood. V and J are TRBV7-2 and TRBJ2-7; the D is unclear. The CDR3 region has the DNA TGTGCCAGCAGCTTAGCGCCAGTCTACGAGCAGTACTTC. This encodes CASSLAPVYEQYF.